This passage covers 23 T cell receptor beta chains from one sample sequenced in a study of CD8+CD57+ T cells in acquired aplastic anemia. The use of genomic DNA as template underpinned the TCR beta VDJ and CDR3 profiling. TCRdb independently ran MiXCR on the reads; one entry per CDR3 protein. The sample consists of about 58,000 distinct CDR3 sequences, about 56% of them appearing once. Patients sequenced had flow cytometry evidence of CD8+CD57+ cell expansion. The sequencing sample was made of sorted CD4+, CD8+, or CD8+CD57+ T cells (not recorded which) from PBMCs. These receptors all come from a human donor with aplastic anemia.

Many counts were recorded for this clonotype. The chain joins TRBV28 to TRBJ2-7; TRBD2 matches 12 bases. Germline CDR1 and CDR2: MDHEN and SYDVKM. CDR3 length: 15 amino acids. The V segment lost 5 bases and the J segment 2 bases; nucleotides outside the gene matches: 4. The CDR3 region is CASSPRTSGTYEQYF. The CDR3 DNA follows: TGTGCCAGCAGTCCCCGGACTAGCGGGACCTACGAGCAGTACTTC.

This clonotype appeared many times. The chain carries TRBV10-2 and TRBJ1-1; the D gene is possibly TRBD1 (6 bases). Germline V gene sequence: CDR1 WSHSY, CDR2 SAAADI. Trimming took 3 bases from V and 5 from J, leaving 13 bases between them. CDR3 length: 14 residues. Here the CDR3 DNA reads TGCGCCAGCAGTGAAGGGGGAGGAGAGACTGAAGCTTTCTTT. Translation gives CASSEGGGETEAFF.

This clonotype was found once. The chain couples TRBV7-8 to TRBJ2-7; D is perhaps TRBD1 (6 bases). Germline CDR1 is SGHVS and CDR2 is FQNEAQ. This CDR3 has 16 amino acids. V lost 1 base and J lost 3, with 16 bases in between. CDR3 loop: CASSLVGTGWDYEQYF. Here the CDR3 DNA reads TGTGCCAGCAGCTTAGTGGGAACAGGGTGGGACTACGAGCAGTACTTC.

This CDR3 is CASSENGGSPYNEQFF. The CDR3 nucleotides are TGTGCCAGCAGTGAAAACGGCGGGTCCCCCTACAATGAGCAGTTCTTC. This chain links TRBV6-1 with TRBJ2-1; D possibly corresponds to TRBD2 (5 bases). In germline, CDR1 is MNHNS, CDR2 SASEGT. The CDR3 loop spans 16 amino acids. Trimming removed 2 bases from V and 2 bases from J, with 13 bases in between.

V gene TRBV2 combines with J gene TRBJ1-2; no clear D gene. CDR1 and CDR2 from the germline V gene are SNHLY and FYNNEI. The CDR3 runs 15 residues. V was cut by 7 bases and J by 6 bases, with 21 bases left in between. This chain's CDR3 is CASTPLLGGMNGYTF. The CDR3 nucleotides are TGTGCCAGCACCCCCCTCTTGGGCGGTATGAATGGCTACACCTTC.

This clonotype was observed a handful of times. This rearrangement joins TRBV10-2 to TRBJ2-7; D not certain. The V and J ends lost 0 bases and 3 bases respectively, with 6 bases between them. CDR1 WSHSY and CDR2 SAAADI come from the germline V gene. CDR3 size: 13 residues. CDR3 sequence reads: CASSESPSYEQYV. The CDR3 nucleotides read TGCGCCAGCAGTGAGTCGCCAAGCTACGAGCAGTACGTC.

This clonotype has ten or more counts. This CDR3 is CASSHLAETQYF. In DNA, the CDR3 is TGTGCCAGCAGCCATCTAGCGGAGACCCAGTACTTC. V gene TRBV7-6 combines with J gene TRBJ2-5; a possible D gene is TRBD2 (6 bases). The ends were cut back, 5 bases at V and 5 bases at J, with 9 bases in the middle. Per the germline V gene, CDR1 is SGHVS and CDR2 is FNYEAQ. This CDR3 has 12 residues.

This clonotype occurred a few times. The V gene is TRBV20-1, the J gene TRBJ1-1; D is ambiguous. The germline V gene has CDR1 DFQATT and CDR2 SNEGSKA (reference sequence). The CDR3 spans 12 residues. Trimming stripped 3 bases from V and 1 base from J, with 6 bases between. CDR3 protein: CSASGQNTEAFF. CDR3 in DNA: TGCAGTGCTAGTGGGCAGAACACTGAAGCTTTCTTT.

The count of this clonotype is one. This chain links TRBV24-1 with TRBJ2-3, with a possible D match to TRBD1 (6 bases). V lost 1 base, J lost 0 bases, and 10 bases lay in between. From germline, CDR1 is KGHDR and CDR2 SFDVKD. CDR3 length: 16 residues. The CDR3 loop reads CATSDFGTSSTDTQYF. Here the CDR3 DNA reads TGTGCCACCAGTGATTTTGGGACATCCAGCACAGATACGCAGTATTTT.

This chain uses TRBV29-1 with TRBJ1-2; 11 nucleotides match TRBD1. The V gene end was trimmed by 7 bases and the J gene end by 8 bases; junction bases not matched to a gene: 6. There are 12 residues in the CDR3. Looked up from germline, CDR1 is SQVTM and CDR2 is ANQGSEA. Written as DNA, the CDR3 is TGCAGCGGGACAGGGGGCTTGGGAGGCTACACCTTC. Translation gives CSGTGGLGGYTF.

The chain uses TRBV7-8 and TRBJ2-7; 7 nucleotides match TRBD1. J was trimmed by 4 bases and V by 6 bases; bases with no gene match: 6. The germline V gene encodes CDR1 SGHVS and CDR2 FQNEAQ. The length of the CDR3 is 13 residues. This chain's CDR3 is CASSSGTVYEQYV. The CDR3, as DNA: TGTGCCAGCAGTTCCGGGACAGTTTACGAGCAGTACGTC.

This clonotype was observed many times. V is TRBV29-1 and J is TRBJ2-1; TRBD1 matches at 12 bases. This CDR3 comprises 16 residues. J was trimmed by 2 bases and V by 2 bases; bases with no gene match: 4. Germline V gene data show CDR1 as SQVTM and CDR2 as ANQGSEA. The CDR3 spells CSVETGTGGTYNEQFF. The CDR3 region has the DNA TGCAGCGTTGAAACCGGGACAGGGGGCACCTACAATGAGCAGTTCTTC.

This clonotype was seen just once. The J gene is TRBJ1-2, the V gene TRBV5-6, with 8 bases aligning to TRBD1. The CDR3 totals 13 residues. Per germline, CDR1 SGHDT and CDR2 YYEEEE. The junction had 7 bases not matched to a gene; V was cut back by 8 bases and J by 4 bases. The DNA for the CDR3 is TGTGCCAGTAGTCCCGACAGGGGCTATGGCTACACCTTC. Its protein is CASSPDRGYGYTF.

The chain recombines TRBV25-1 with TRBJ1-1, with D uncertain. CDR3 size: 15 residues. V was pared by 1 base and J by 4 bases, with 13 bases between. In germline, CDR1 is MGHDK, CDR2 SYGVNS. Written as DNA, the CDR3 is TGTGCCAGCAGTGAATGGGTGGGAGGTGGCACTGAAGCTTTCTTT. Residues: CASSEWVGGGTEAFF.

The rearrangement joins TRBV15 to TRBJ1-1; D gene ambiguous. Trimming took 0 bases from V and 1 from J, leaving 9 bases between them. Germline V gene lookup returns CDR1 LNHNV and CDR2 YYDKDF (reference sequence). CDR3 length: 15 residues. The CDR3: CATSREKGANTEAFF. In DNA, the CDR3 is TGTGCCACCAGCAGAGAAAAGGGTGCGAACACTGAAGCTTTCTTT.

This chain joins TRBV7-6 and TRBJ2-7, with no clear D. Per germline, CDR1 SGHVS and CDR2 FNYEAQ. The CDR3 consists of 13 residues. V was shortened by 4 bases and J by 0 bases, with 7 bases between the two germline ends. CDR3 sequence (DNA): TGTGCCAGCAGCTCACACCACTCCTACGAGCAGTACTTC. Protein: CASSSHHSYEQYF. The complete variable domain, with remaining parts taken from reference TRBV7-6 and TRBJ2-7, reads GAGVSQSPRYKVTKRGQDVALRCDPISGHVSLYWYRQALGQGPEFLTYFNYEAQQDKSGLPNDRFSAERPEGSISTLTIQRTEQRDSAMYRCASSSHHSYEQYFGPGTRLTVT.

The sample holds a few counts of this clonotype. A much larger clone differs by one base, so this may be a read error. The chain uses TRBV6-5 and TRBJ1-2; tentative D call: TRBD1 (6 bases). V was cut by 0 bases and J by 4 bases, with 6 bases left in between. The V gene's germline CDR1 is MNHEY and CDR2 SVGAGI. CDR3 length equals 13 residues. CDR3 in DNA: TGTGCCAGCAGTTACTCAGGGGGCTATGGCTACACCTTC. Residues: CASSYSGGYGYTF.

This chain uses TRBV2 with TRBJ1-5, with a weak D call TRBD1 (5 bases). V dropped 5 bases and J dropped 7 bases, with 12 bases sitting between them. Per the germline V gene, CDR1 is SNHLY and CDR2 is FYNNEI. This CDR3 comprises 13 residues. The DNA of the CDR3 is TGTGCCAGCAGTACTTTGGGGGTACAGCCCCAGCATTTT. It translates to CASSTLGVQPQHF.

This clonotype was counted at least ten times. The genes are TRBV19 and TRBJ1-1; the D gene is possibly TRBD1 (6 bases). Between the trimmed V and J ends, which lost 1 base and 7 bases, there was a span of 16 bases. The CDR3 is 15 amino acids. CDR1 is LNHDA, CDR2 SQIVND, per germline (reference sequence). CDR3 DNA sequence: TGTGCCAGTAGTATAGTTCTGGGGGGGCGGAATGAAGCTTTCTTT. This gives the protein CASSIVLGGRNEAFF.

The CDR3: CASSVATGVAEKLFF. The DNA for the CDR3 is TGTGCCAGCAGCGTAGCTACAGGGGTAGCAGAAAAACTGTTTTTT. The J gene is TRBJ1-4, the V gene TRBV7-3; 7 bases agree with TRBD1. With V trimmed by 5 bases and J by 8 bases, 11 bases remained unmatched. Germline-derived CDR1 and CDR2 are SGHTA and FQGTGA. The CDR3 is 15 amino acids.

This clonotype was seen a few times. J is TRBJ2-7 and V is TRBV15, with a tentative D call TRBD2 (5 bases). Trimming shortened V by 0 bases and J by 3 bases, and 9 bases separated the two germline ends. The V gene's germline CDR1 is LNHNV and CDR2 YYDKDF (reference sequence). CDR3 length: 14 residues. The CDR3 sequence: CATSRDEGNYEQYF. CDR3 bases: TGTGCCACCAGCAGAGATGAGGGAAACTACGAGCAGTACTTC.

To note about this clonotype: It is likely a read error, because the conserved phenylalanine at the end of the CDR3 is missing. The V call is TRBV7-2, the J call TRBJ1-1; possibly TRBD1 for D (6 bases). Germline CDR1 is SGHTA and CDR2 is FQGNSA. The CDR3 runs 14 residues. Trimming removed 1 base at V and 5 bases at J, with 11 bases between. CDR3 DNA: TGTGCCAGCAGCTTAGGAGGGGGAGGGACTGAAGCTTTCTCT. Its translation is CASSLGGGGTEAFS.

V and J are TRBV25-1 and TRBJ1-1, with 9 positions matching TRBD1. The CDR3 spans 15 residues. Germline CDR1 MGHDK, CDR2 SYGVNS. Unmatched junction bases numbered 6, after V lost 4 bases and J lost 3 bases. The CDR3 here is CASSVSGTGYTEAFF. The CDR3 DNA reads as TGTGCCAGCAGTGTCTCCGGGACAGGGTACACTGAAGCTTTCTTT.